This T cell receptor beta chain was recovered during a study of blood T cell repertoires in COVID-19. CDR1 is KGHDR, CDR2 SFDVKD, per germline. Trimming took 10 bases from V and 3 from J; bases not matched to a gene: 4. CDR3 length equals 14 residues. Authors' data handling: Estimated nucleated cell counts came from reference gene primer amplification. Profiled with immunoSEQ multiplex PCR; TCRdb holds only in-frame clones, not every one. V and J calls and clone size are as listed in that table; D and trimming were resolved from the DNA. The repertoire holds about 82,000 clones, with 75% to 85% as singletons.

The TCR sequence derives from a woman aged 40 to 50 with active or convalescent COVID-19. The sample comprised peripheral blood. The chain has TRBV24-1 and TRBJ2-2; 10 bases line up with TRBD1. CDR3 sequence (DNA): TGTGCCACTCGGGACAGGGGTTACACCGGGGAGCTGTTTTTT. Protein product: CATRDRGYTGELFF.